Below are 25 T cell receptor beta chains sequenced from a single sample in a study of T cell responses to AZD1222 COVID-19 vaccine. The method was immunoSEQ multiplex PCR; TCRdb's version includes in-frame clones alone and lacks a portion of them. The sample carries 90,000 to 150,000 clones, over 85% recorded once. Sequencing was performed on peripheral blood, taken on day 0 of AZD1222 vaccination. These receptors all stem from an adult in good health.

V usage is TRBV5-6 and J usage is TRBJ2-7, with 7 bases that match TRBD1. Trimming took 3 bases from V and 5 from J; bases not matched to a gene: 8. Germline V CDR1 and CDR2: SGHDT, YYEEEE. CDR3 size: 14 residues. The CDR3 region has the DNA TGTGCCAGCAGCTGGGGCGACAGGGACAACGAGCAGTACTTC. Protein product: CASSWGDRDNEQYF.

With respect to this clone: The sample contains more than one DNA sequence encoding this CDR3. This sequence joins TRBV30 and TRBJ1-5; no reliable D call. The CDR3 extends over 13 amino acids. V shed 0 bases and J shed 1 base, with 4 bases lying between them. The V gene's germline CDR1 is GTSNPN and CDR2 SVGIG (reference sequence). This CDR3 is CAWSVGSNQPQHF. CDR3 nucleotide sequence: TGTGCCTGGAGTGTTGGGAGCAATCAGCCCCAGCATTTT.

The V gene is TRBV28, the J gene TRBJ1-6, with D perhaps matching TRBD1 (6 bases). Trimming left V 3 bases short and J 9 bases short, with 15 bases between. This CDR3 is built from 15 residues. The V gene's germline CDR1 is MDHEN and CDR2 SYDVKM. The chain's CDR3 is CASSLAGVPSSPLHF. The CDR3 DNA reads as TGTGCCAGCAGTTTGGCAGGGGTACCCAGTTCACCCCTCCACTTT. The full variable domain, its missing parts supplied by reference TRBV28 and TRBJ1-6, is DVKVTQSSRYLVKRTGEKVFLECVQDMDHENMFWYRQDPGLGLRLIYFSYDVKMKEKGDIPEGYSVSREKKERFSLILESASTNQTSMYLCASSLAGVPSSPLHFGNGTRLTVT.

V usage is TRBV2 and J usage is TRBJ2-2, with D possibly being TRBD1 (6 bases). The V end was cut by 7 bases, the J end by 0 bases, with 12 bases between. The V gene's germline CDR1 is SNHLY and CDR2 FYNNEI. This CDR3 spans 15 amino acids. Here the CDR3 reads CASTLQGANTGELFF. CDR3 sequence (DNA): TGTGCCAGCACGCTACAGGGCGCGAACACCGGGGAGCTGTTTTTT.

The chain has TRBV19 and TRBJ1-4; TRBD1 agrees at 11 bases. Germline values: CDR1 LNHDA, CDR2 SQIVND (reference sequence). The length of the CDR3 is 13 residues. V dropped 8 bases and J dropped 11; count of bases not matched to a gene: 7. CDR3 residues: CASWTGGNGKLFF. In nucleotides, the CDR3 is TGTGCCAGTTGGACAGGGGGCAATGGGAAACTGTTTTTT.

The chain joins TRBV5-8 to TRBJ1-1, with unresolved D. With 2 bases removed from V and 5 bases from J, the gap between germline ends came to 7 bases. Germline V gene lookup returns CDR1 SGHTS and CDR2 YDEGEE. CDR3 length: 12 residues. CDR3: CASSFGRTEAFF. The CDR3 DNA reads as TGTGCCAGCAGCTTTGGCCGGACTGAAGCTTTCTTT. Using reference TRBV5-8 and TRBJ1-1 for the parts outside the CDR3, the full variable domain is EAGVTQSPTHLIKTRGQQATLRCSPISGHTSVYWYQQALGLGLQFLLWYDEGEERNRGNFPPRFSGRQFPNYSSELNVNALELEDSALYLCASSFGRTEAFFGQGTRLTVV.

V gene TRBV6-4 combines with J gene TRBJ1-1, with 8 bases matching TRBD1. J was trimmed by 4 bases and V by 4 bases; bases with no gene match: 2. CDR1 and CDR2 from the germline V gene are MRHNA and SNTAGT. CDR3 length: 13 amino acids. The CDR3 nucleotides are TGTGCCAGCAGTGTCGACAGGGGCACTGAAGCTTTCTTT. The encoded protein is CASSVDRGTEAFF.

The chain is built from TRBV19 and TRBJ2-7; TRBD1 might be the D (6 bases). In germline, CDR1 is LNHDA, CDR2 SQIVND (reference sequence). V lost 4 bases and J 6 bases, leaving 19 bases between the germline ends. This CDR3 contains 15 residues. CDR3 loop: CASSTRQAPGGEQYF. As DNA, the CDR3 is TGTGCCAGTAGTACTAGACAGGCCCCCGGAGGCGAGCAGTACTTC.

This clone occurred a few times. The chain employs TRBV19 and TRBJ2-7, with 9 bases fitting TRBD2. Germline V CDR1 and CDR2: LNHDA, SQIVND (reference sequence). V dropped 9 bases and J dropped 1; count of bases not matched to a gene: 4. This CDR3 has 13 amino acids. The CDR3 DNA sequence: TGTGCCAGGTTCCTAGCGGGGTCCTACGAGCAGTACTTC. This encodes CARFLAGSYEQYF.

CDR3 nucleotides: TGTGCCATCAGGGGACAGGGGGCGTCGGGAGGTGGCTACACCTTC. This gives the protein CAIRGQGASGGGYTF. The rearrangement uses TRBV10-3 and TRBJ1-2; TRBD1 agrees at 12 bases. V lost 6 bases, J lost 7 bases, and 9 bases stayed unmatched. Germline-derived CDR1 and CDR2 are ENHRY and SYGVKD. This CDR3 has 15 residues.

As regards this clone: This sample also contains other DNA sequences that code for the same CDR3. The J gene is TRBJ1-1, the V gene TRBV18, with D uncertain. The V gene lost 0 bases and the J gene lost 1 base, with 6 bases spanning the gap. Germline loops: CDR1 KGHSH, CDR2 LQKENI. The CDR3 is made up of 14 amino acids. The CDR3 is CASSPPGGNTEAFF. The CDR3 coding sequence is TGTGCCAGCTCACCACCCGGCGGGAACACTGAAGCTTTCTTT.

The V gene is TRBV10-3, the J gene TRBJ2-3, with 7 bases identical to TRBD2. V was pared by 8 bases and J by 1 base, with 3 bases of the junction left unmatched. Per germline, CDR1 ENHRY and CDR2 SYGVKD. The CDR3 is 13 amino acids. CDR3 DNA sequence: TGTGCCATCCGGGACTACCGCACAGATACGCAGTATTTT. Residues: CAIRDYRTDTQYF.

This sequence joins TRBV18 and TRBJ2-7; no clear D gene. CDR1 and CDR2 (germline): KGHSH, LQKENI. Trimming shortened V by 4 bases and J by 2 bases, and 3 bases separated the two germline ends. This CDR3 has 11 amino acids. In DNA, the CDR3 is TGTGCCAGCTCACAAGCCTACGAGCAGTACTTC. This gives the protein CASSQAYEQYF.

Only a few counts were recorded for this clone. This chain connects TRBV2 to TRBJ2-7; either TRBD1 or TRBD2 may fit D (5 bases each). This CDR3 contains 12 residues. Trimming left V 7 bases short and J 2 bases short, with 9 bases between. In germline, CDR1 is SNHLY, CDR2 FYNNEI. The CDR3 here is CASTGSAYEQYF. In nucleotides, the CDR3 is TGTGCCAGCACAGGGAGTGCCTACGAGCAGTACTTC.

The chain links TRBV12-5 to TRBJ1-5, with D perhaps matching TRBD1 (6 bases). The CDR3 extends over 17 amino acids. Germline CDR1 reads LGHNT; CDR2 reads FRNRAP. The V gene lost 2 bases and the J gene lost 4 bases, with 18 bases spanning the gap. The CDR3 sequence is CASGLSQGLAWNQPQHF. The CDR3 DNA is TGTGCTAGTGGTTTGAGTCAGGGGTTAGCGTGGAATCAGCCCCAGCATTTT.

The chain combines TRBV19 with TRBJ1-2; D might be TRBD1 (5 bases). Germline CDR1 reads LNHDA; CDR2 reads SQIVND (reference sequence). V was clipped by 1 base and J by 8 bases, with 5 bases between them. CDR3 length equals 11 residues. The CDR3 DNA reads as TGTGCCAGTAGTATAGGGGACGGCTACACCTTC. Its translation is CASSIGDGYTF.

The chain employs TRBV6-5 and TRBJ1-6; 11 nucleotides agree with TRBD1. The CDR3 consists of 15 residues. Germline V lookup: CDR1 MNHEY, CDR2 SVGAGI. With 7 bases clipped from V and 7 bases from J, the junction kept 6 bases outside the gene matches. CDR3 sequence (DNA): TGTGCCAGCATTAGGACAGGGGGCATGAATTCACCCCTCCACTTT. Translated, it gives CASIRTGGMNSPLHF.

The rearrangement joins TRBV5-4 to TRBJ1-1; 9 nucleotides align to TRBD1. Germline V gives CDR1 SGHNT, CDR2 YYREEE (reference sequence). V trimming: 7 bases; J trimming: 11 bases; junction bases outside the gene matches: 15. This CDR3 contains 14 residues. CDR3 DNA sequence: TGTGCCAGCTTCTCTCCCGGGACAGGGAAGGGGGCTTTCTTT. Translated: CASFSPGTGKGAFF.

This clone was seen once. The chain links TRBV5-1 to TRBJ1-1; D gene unclear. Trimming shortened V by 5 bases and J by 1 base, and 9 bases separated the two germline ends. The CDR3 is 13 residues long. Germline loops: CDR1 SGHRS, CDR2 YFSETQ. The CDR3 DNA reads TGCGCCAGCAGGTTCGCCGAGAACACTGAAGCTTTCTTT. Amino acid sequence: CASRFAENTEAFF. The variable domain in full, completed from reference TRBV5-1 and TRBJ1-1, reads KAGVTQTPRYLIKTRGQQVTLSCSPISGHRSVSWYQQTPGQGLQFLFEYFSETQRNKGNFPGRFSGRQFSNSRSEMNVSTLELGDSALYLCASRFAENTEAFFGQGTRLTVV.

This chain uses TRBV11-2 with TRBJ2-7; D might be TRBD1 or TRBD2, each matching 5 bases. The CDR3 covers 13 residues. V shed 5 bases and J shed 7 bases, with 15 bases lying between them. Germline V gives CDR1 SGHAT, CDR2 FQNNGV. The CDR3 reads CASSQYRPGEQYF. The CDR3 DNA reads as TGTGCCAGCAGCCAGTACAGGCCGGGGGAGCAGTACTTC.

The J gene is TRBJ1-2, the V gene TRBV30; D is unresolved. The CDR3 spans 11 residues. Per the germline V gene, CDR1 is GTSNPN and CDR2 is SVGIG (reference sequence). The V end lost 1 base, the J end lost 7 bases, and 7 bases lay between the germline ends. This chain's CDR3 is CAWSDGSGYTF. CDR3 nucleotide sequence: TGTGCCTGGAGTGATGGGTCTGGCTACACCTTC.

The chain joins TRBV5-1 to TRBJ2-7; 7 nucleotides agree with TRBD1. J gave up 6 bases and V 4 bases, and 13 bases lay outside the gene matches. The CDR3 is 15 amino acids. Per germline, CDR1 SGHRS and CDR2 YFSETQ. CDR3 amino acids: CASSPYRQGSSEQYF. As DNA, the CDR3 is TGCGCCAGCAGCCCCTATAGACAGGGCTCGAGCGAGCAGTACTTC.

The rearrangement uses TRBV5-1 and TRBJ2-5; no reliable D call. Germline CDR1 reads SGHRS; CDR2 reads YFSETQ. The CDR3 totals 14 residues. V dropped 0 bases and J dropped 2 bases, with 8 bases sitting between them. The CDR3 DNA reads TGCGCCAGCAGCTTGGATCTCCTACAAGAGACCCAGTACTTC. It codes for CASSLDLLQETQYF.

This chain connects TRBV5-1 to TRBJ1-6, with unresolved D. V was pared by 0 bases and J by 11 bases, with 15 bases between. The V gene's germline CDR1 is SGHRS and CDR2 YFSETQ. The CDR3 length is 15 residues. The CDR3 loop reads CASSLGRGARPPLHF. CDR3 bases: TGCGCCAGCAGCTTGGGGCGGGGAGCCCGTCCACCCCTCCACTTT. The whole variable domain, filled in from reference TRBV5-1 and TRBJ1-6, reads KAGVTQTPRYLIKTRGQQVTLSCSPISGHRSVSWYQQTPGQGLQFLFEYFSETQRNKGNFPGRFSGRQFSNSRSEMNVSTLELGDSALYLCASSLGRGARPPLHFGNGTRLTVT.

This clone was seen only once. In DNA form, the CDR3 reads TGTGCCAGCAGCCAAGATTATGATCAGCCCCAGCATTTT. This codes for CASSQDYDQPQHF. The J gene is TRBJ1-5, the V gene TRBV4-2; D is undetermined. The CDR3 runs 13 residues. Trimming left V 0 bases short and J 5 bases short, with 5 bases between. In germline, CDR1 is LGHNA, CDR2 YNFKEQ.